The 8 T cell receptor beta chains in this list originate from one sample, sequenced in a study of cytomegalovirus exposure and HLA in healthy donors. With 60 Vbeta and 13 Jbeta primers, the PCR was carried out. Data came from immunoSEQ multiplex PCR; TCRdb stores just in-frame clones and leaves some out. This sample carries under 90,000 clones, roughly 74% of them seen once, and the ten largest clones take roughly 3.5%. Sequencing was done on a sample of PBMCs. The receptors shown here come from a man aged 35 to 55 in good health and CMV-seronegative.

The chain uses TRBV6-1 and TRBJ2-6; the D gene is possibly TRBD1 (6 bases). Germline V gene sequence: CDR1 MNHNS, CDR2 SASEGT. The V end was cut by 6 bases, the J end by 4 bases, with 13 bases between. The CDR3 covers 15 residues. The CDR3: CASSPRGSGANVLTF. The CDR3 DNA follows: TGTGCCAGCAGCCCCAGGGGATCGGGGGCCAACGTCCTGACTTTC.

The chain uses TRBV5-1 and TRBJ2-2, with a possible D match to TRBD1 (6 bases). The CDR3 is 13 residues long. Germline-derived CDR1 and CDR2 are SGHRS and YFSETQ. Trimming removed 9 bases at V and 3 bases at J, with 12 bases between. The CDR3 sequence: CATSTGYTGELFF. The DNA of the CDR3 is TGCGCCACCTCCACAGGGTACACCGGGGAGCTGTTTTTT.

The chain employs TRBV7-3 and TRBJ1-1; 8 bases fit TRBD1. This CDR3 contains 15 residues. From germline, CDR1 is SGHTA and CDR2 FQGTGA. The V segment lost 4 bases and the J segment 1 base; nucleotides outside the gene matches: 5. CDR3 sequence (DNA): TGTGCCAGCAGCTCCCCCGGGACAGGGAACACTGAAGCTTTCTTT. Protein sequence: CASSSPGTGNTEAFF.

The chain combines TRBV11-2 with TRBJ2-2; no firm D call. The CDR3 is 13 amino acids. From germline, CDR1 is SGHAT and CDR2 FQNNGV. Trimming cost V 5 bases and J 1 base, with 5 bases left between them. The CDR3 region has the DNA TGTGCCAGCAGCGAACAGAACACCGGGGAGCTGTTTTTT. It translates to CASSEQNTGELFF.

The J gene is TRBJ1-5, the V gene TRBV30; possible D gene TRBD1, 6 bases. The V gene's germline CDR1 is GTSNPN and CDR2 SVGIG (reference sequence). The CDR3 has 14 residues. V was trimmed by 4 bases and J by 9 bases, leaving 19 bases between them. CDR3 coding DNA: TGTGCCTGGATGAGACGGGGGGCTCAGGGGCCCCAGCATTTT. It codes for CAWMRRGAQGPQHF.

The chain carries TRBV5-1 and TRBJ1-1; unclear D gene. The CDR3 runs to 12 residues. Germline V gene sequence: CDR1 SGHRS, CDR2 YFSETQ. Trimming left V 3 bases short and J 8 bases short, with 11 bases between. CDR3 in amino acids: CASSSSTDEAFF. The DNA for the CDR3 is TGCGCCAGCAGCTCATCTACAGACGAAGCTTTCTTT. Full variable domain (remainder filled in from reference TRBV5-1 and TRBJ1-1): KAGVTQTPRYLIKTRGQQVTLSCSPISGHRSVSWYQQTPGQGLQFLFEYFSETQRNKGNFPGRFSGRQFSNSRSEMNVSTLELGDSALYLCASSSSTDEAFFGQGTRLTVV.

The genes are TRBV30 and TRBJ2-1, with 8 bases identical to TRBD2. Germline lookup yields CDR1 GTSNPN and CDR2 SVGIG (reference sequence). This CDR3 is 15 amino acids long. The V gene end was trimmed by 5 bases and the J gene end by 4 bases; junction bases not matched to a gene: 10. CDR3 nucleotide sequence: TGTGCCTGGTGGGTGGTCGGGGGGGGGTACAATGAGCAGTTCTTC. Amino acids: CAWWVVGGGYNEQFF.

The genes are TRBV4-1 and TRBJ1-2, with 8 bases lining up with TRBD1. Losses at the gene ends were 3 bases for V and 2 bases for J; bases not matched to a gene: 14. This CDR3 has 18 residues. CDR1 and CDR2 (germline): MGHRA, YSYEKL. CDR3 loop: CASSHPRVQGEINYGYTF. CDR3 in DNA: TGCGCCAGCAGCCACCCTCGGGTACAGGGGGAAATCAACTATGGCTACACCTTC.